The 8 T cell receptor beta chains in this list originate from one sample, sequenced in a study of human T cells and chemical hapten exposure (dated by TCRdb to the early 2020s). The label giving this sample's time point can be read as: patch test 3, about 24 weeks after DPC sensitization. The sample's treatment or condition, from its label and the paper: therapeutic diphenylcyclopropenone sensitization with weekly scalp DPC. Libraries were prepared through RACE. Instrument used: NextSeq 500. In TCRdb, the public reads were trimmed at Q25 with fastp and aligned with MiXCR, with productive beta chains retained. Every CDR3 protein is listed once, alongside the most common genes and DNA of its rows. The sample profile shows about 110,000 distinct CDR3 sequences; nearly 35% of them were found once. The top ten constitute roughly 3% of the sample. The specimen was whole blood, collected in connection with sensitization to the hapten diphenylcyclopropenone (DPC). These receptors came from a man aged 35 to 55 with alopecia areata. Some clones in this sample may be carry-over from other donors' samples.

This chain uses TRBV9 with TRBJ2-3; D is unresolved. The CDR3 has 15 residues. CDR1 is SGDLS and CDR2 is YYNGEE in the germline V gene. V was cut by 0 bases and J by 2 bases, with 10 bases left in between. The CDR3 is CASSVEGGTTDTQYF. CDR3 DNA sequence: TGTGCCAGCAGCGTAGAGGGCGGAACCACAGATACGCAGTATTTT.

This chain uses TRBV3-1 with TRBJ2-1, with 9 positions matching TRBD1. The junction had 12 bases not matched to a gene; V was cut back by 5 bases and J by 7 bases. This CDR3 spans 16 amino acids. Germline V gene sequence: CDR1 LGHDT, CDR2 YNNKEL (reference sequence). The CDR3 DNA is TGTGCCAGCAGCGTCATTGCGGGACAGGGTGGAAATGAGCAGTTCTTC. Translation: CASSVIAGQGGNEQFF.

This clonotype was seen a handful of times. V usage is TRBV3-1 and J usage is TRBJ2-7, with a tentative D call TRBD2 (5 bases). Germline loops: CDR1 LGHDT, CDR2 YNNKEL (reference sequence). Between the trimmed V and J ends, which lost 4 bases and 0 bases, there was a span of 13 bases. This CDR3 is 15 amino acids long. This chain's CDR3 is CASSLALGSSYEQYF. The CDR3 bases are TGTGCCAGCAGCCTGGCCTTGGGGAGCTCCTACGAGCAGTACTTC.

The V and J genes are TRBV12-3 or TRBV12-4 and TRBJ2-7; 9 positions match TRBD2. The V gene end was trimmed by 3 bases and the J gene end by 2 bases; junction bases not matched to a gene: 8. The CDR3 loop spans 16 amino acids. CDR3 sequence (DNA): TGTGCCAGCAGTTTTTCGCCTAGCGGGATAACCTACGAGCAGTACTTC. This encodes CASSFSPSGITYEQYF.

The chain uses TRBV12-3 or TRBV12-4 and TRBJ2-1; 8 positions match TRBD2. V lost 7 bases, J lost 1 base, and 15 bases stayed unmatched. The length of the CDR3 is 18 residues. CDR3 DNA sequence: TGTGCCAGCATTCCCCGGTCAGGCGGGAGGCGTTCCTACAATGAGCAGTTCTTC. Translated: CASIPRSGGRRSYNEQFF.

The rearrangement joins TRBV29-1 to TRBJ2-5; 8 bases fit TRBD2. There are 12 residues in the CDR3. V was clipped by 2 bases and J by 4 bases; unmatched bases: 0. Germline CDR1 and CDR2: SQVTM and ANQGSEA. The CDR3 nucleotides are TGCAGCGTTGAACGGGAGGGAGAGACCCAGTACTTC. It yields the protein CSVEREGETQYF.

This clonotype came up a few times. This chain connects TRBV29-1 to TRBJ2-1, with a weak D call TRBD1 (6 bases). V was shortened by 4 bases and J by 0 bases, with 13 bases between the two germline ends. The CDR3 is 15 residues long. Looked up from germline, CDR1 is SQVTM and CDR2 is ANQGSEA. CDR3 sequence: CSVVGGASSYNEQFF. Here the CDR3 DNA reads TGCAGCGTTGTAGGGGGAGCCAGCTCCTACAATGAGCAGTTCTTC.

This chain uses TRBV3-1 with TRBJ2-2; D is ambiguous. The germline V and J ends were trimmed by 4 bases and 1 base, with 4 bases remaining between them. The germline V gene has CDR1 LGHDT and CDR2 YNNKEL (reference sequence). The CDR3 has 13 residues. Here the CDR3 DNA reads TGTGCCAGCAGCCCTCAGAACACCGGGGAGCTGTTTTTT. Protein sequence: CASSPQNTGELFF.